This T cell receptor beta chain comes out of a study of T cells in tuberculosis. About the study: This South African cohort compared adolescents with or without latent tuberculosis against adults with active tuberculosis.

Germline V gene sequence: CDR1 MNHNY, CDR2 SVGAGI (reference sequence). This CDR3 spans 15 amino acids. Trimming cost V 6 bases and J 5 bases, with 17 bases left between them. Using immunoSEQ multiplex PCR, the repertoire was profiled, and TCRdb retains in-frame clones only, with some absent. This repertoire shows tens of thousands of clones, roughly nine tenths found once; its top ten account for 2.2%. Broader study findings: Active tuberculosis alpha repertoires lay closer to GMM-specific TCRs than controls'. Smaller alpha distances in active tuberculosis partly reflected shorter CDR3-alpha lengths.

As concerns this clone: The antigen remains undetermined.

Latent tuberculosis screening used tuberculin skin test and IGRA at entry. This chain links TRBV6-6 with TRBJ1-5; tentative D call: TRBD1 (6 bases). This sequence originates from a donor aged 10 to 29 with latent tuberculosis or without tuberculosis infection. The specimen sequenced was PBMCs. CDR3 coding DNA: TGTGCCAGCAGGAACCCGGGACAAAGGGATCAGCCCCAGCATTTT. This gives the protein CASRNPGQRDQPQHF.